This T cell receptor (beta chain) stems from a study of T cell responses to AZD1222 COVID-19 vaccine. Study results and caveats: Mapped onto spike, vaccine-associated CD4 TCRs spanned it and were dominant at 160-218 and 743-854.

Both about-4-week and about-12-week second-dose recipients were combined. CDR3 size: 14 residues. Germline V lookup: CDR1 SEHNR, CDR2 FQNEAQ (reference sequence). V lost 1 base and J 7 bases, leaving 8 bases between the germline ends. Repertoires were generated with immunoSEQ multiplex PCR, while TCRdb's copy carries only in-frame clones and drops some. The data show 160,000 or so clones, more than 85% seen once. Concerning this clone itself: Its antigen remains unknown.

Sequencing was performed on peripheral blood, taken 28 days after the second AZD1222 dose. The clonotype comes from an adult who received the AZD1222 COVID-19 vaccine. This chain links TRBV7-9 with TRBJ1-6; D ambiguous. In DNA form, the CDR3 reads TGTGCCAGCAGCTTAGTTTCCCCAAATTCACCCCTCCACTTT. Amino acid sequence: CASSLVSPNSPLHF.